These 23 T cell receptor beta chains were all obtained from the same sample, sequenced in a study of blood T cell repertoires in COVID-19. The data were produced by immunoSEQ multiplex PCR, yet TCRdb's version contains in-frame clones alone and is incomplete. The data contain 250,000 to 350,000 clones, 87% of them seen just once; the ten biggest clones take up more than 2%. Sample: peripheral blood. The receptors stem from a man aged 18 to 35 with active or convalescent COVID-19.

This chain connects TRBV2 to TRBJ2-7; a weak D match, TRBD1 (6 bases). Germline CDR1 is SNHLY and CDR2 is FYNNEI. The CDR3 extends over 13 amino acids. V gave up 7 bases and J gave up 3 bases, with 13 bases separating them. CDR3 sequence reads: CASNPRGCYEQYF. The CDR3 nucleotides are TGTGCCAGCAACCCGAGGGGGTGCTACGAGCAGTACTTC.

The V call is TRBV9, the J call TRBJ1-6; D ambiguous. Germline CDR1 SGDLS, CDR2 YYNGEE. V lost 3 bases, J lost 7 bases, and 5 bases lay in between. The CDR3 runs to 12 residues. The CDR3, as DNA: TGTGCCAGCAGCGCCGGGAATTCACCCCTCCACTTT. Its translation is CASSAGNSPLHF.

This rearrangement joins TRBV10-3 to TRBJ2-7, with 9 bases that match TRBD1. The CDR3 is 13 residues long. Germline CDR1 ENHRY, CDR2 SYGVKD. Trimming at V came to 6 bases and at J to 5 bases, leaving 5 bases not matched to a gene. CDR3 region: CAIRGQGTDEQYF. The CDR3 nucleotides are TGTGCCATCAGGGGACAGGGTACGGACGAGCAGTACTTC.

In its sample, this clone was seen a few times. The genes are TRBV29-1 and TRBJ1-3; D call uncertain. CDR1 is SQVTM, CDR2 ANQGSEA, per germline. The CDR3 loop spans 14 amino acids. Trimming took 4 bases from V and 0 from J, leaving 10 bases between them. This CDR3 reads CSVAGRNSGNTIYF. CDR3 nucleotides: TGCAGCGTTGCCGGCAGGAACTCTGGAAACACCATATATTTT.

This chain uses TRBV5-1 with TRBJ1-5; D call uncertain. CDR1 SGHRS and CDR2 YFSETQ come from the germline V gene. The CDR3 totals 15 residues. V gave up 1 base and J gave up 2 bases, with 10 bases separating them. The CDR3 DNA is TGCGCCAGCAGCTTGACGGGGAATCGCAATCAGCCCCAGCATTTT. Its protein is CASSLTGNRNQPQHF. Variable domain in full (rest from reference TRBV5-1 and TRBJ1-5): KAGVTQTPRYLIKTRGQQVTLSCSPISGHRSVSWYQQTPGQGLQFLFEYFSETQRNKGNFPGRFSGRQFSNSRSEMNVSTLELGDSALYLCASSLTGNRNQPQHFGDGTRLSIL.

This sequence joins TRBV28 and TRBJ1-6; no definite D call. CDR1 is MDHEN and CDR2 is SYDVKM in the germline V gene. V was pared by 6 bases and J by 6 bases, with 12 bases between. The CDR3 runs to 14 residues. CDR3: CASRKRHGNSPLHF. In nucleotides, the CDR3 is TGTGCCAGCAGGAAAAGACATGGTAATTCACCCCTCCACTTT.

This chain joins TRBV7-9 and TRBJ2-1; TRBD2 matches at 7 bases. Germline CDR1 is SEHNR and CDR2 is FQNEAQ (reference sequence). CDR3 length: 18 residues. J lost 9 bases, V lost 5 bases, and 22 bases had no gene match. CDR3 coding DNA: TGTGCCAGCAGCGCGTCGAAGGGGAGGGGAGGGCCTCTGGTTGAGCAGTTCTTC. This translates into CASSASKGRGGPLVEQFF.

V gene TRBV21-1 combines with J gene TRBJ1-1. TRBV21-1 is labeled a pseudogene. The CDR3 totals 19 residues. CDR3 in DNA: TGTGCCAGCAGAAAGAGGTCTGGAGGGCGGGTCCTTTTGAACACTGAAGCTTTCTTT. This encodes CASRKRSGGRVLLNTEAFF.

V and J are TRBV27 and TRBJ2-5, with 8 bases aligning to TRBD1. The CDR3 has 15 residues. The ends lost 5 bases at V and 5 bases at J; junction bases unmatched: 10. Per germline, CDR1 MNHEY and CDR2 SMNVEV (reference sequence). In DNA, the CDR3 is TGTGCCAGCAGTCGGGAGACAGGGGAGTACGAGACCCAGTACTTC. Residues: CASSRETGEYETQYF.

V is TRBV6-5 and J is TRBJ2-7; TRBD1 aligns across 8 bases. V lost 6 bases and J lost 2; bases outside the gene matches: 6. Germline CDR1 reads MNHEY; CDR2 reads SVGAGI. The CDR3 has 14 residues. CDR3 in amino acids: CASRSDRATYEQYF. The DNA for the CDR3 is TGTGCCAGCAGGTCGGACAGGGCAACCTACGAGCAGTACTTC.

V is TRBV11-3 and J is TRBJ2-1; no reliable D call. Trimming left V 5 bases short and J 5 bases short, with 7 bases between. The CDR3 consists of 12 residues. Looked up from germline, CDR1 is SGHNT and CDR2 is YENEEA. DNA of the CDR3: TGTGCCAGCAGCCTAAACCACAATGAGCAGTTCTTC. Residues: CASSLNHNEQFF.

The chain has TRBV19 and TRBJ2-3, with D possibly matching TRBD2 (5 bases). Germline CDR1 LNHDA, CDR2 SQIVND (reference sequence). The germline V and J ends were trimmed by 3 bases and 0 bases, with 16 bases remaining between them. The CDR3 spans 17 residues. Here the CDR3 reads CASSMVGGRGSTDTQYF. In nucleotides, the CDR3 is TGTGCCAGTAGTATGGTAGGTGGGAGAGGGAGCACAGATACGCAGTATTTT.

J is TRBJ1-6 and V is TRBV7-2; perhaps TRBD1 as D (5 bases). The CDR3 runs to 13 residues. Germline assignment: CDR1 SGHTA and CDR2 FQGNSA. Deletions cut 7 bases from V and 6 bases from J, with 10 bases between. The CDR3: CASKDTPNSPLHF. The CDR3 nucleotides are TGTGCCAGCAAGGACACCCCTAATTCACCCCTCCACTTT.

The V and J genes are TRBV25-1 and TRBJ2-5, with 10 bases that match TRBD1. The germline CDR1 and CDR2 sequences are MGHDK and SYGVNS. The V segment lost 5 bases and the J segment 0 bases; nucleotides outside the gene matches: 6. The CDR3 loop spans 16 amino acids. The CDR3 bases are TGTGCCAGCAGTCCTTGGACAGGGGGTTACCAAGAGACCCAGTACTTC. Its translation is CASSPWTGGYQETQYF.

This clone was seen just once. CDR3 nucleotides: TGTGCCAGCTCCCTAACTAGCGGGGGGTCAGATACGCAGTATTTT. Translating it yields CASSLTSGGSDTQYF. This chain connects TRBV18 to TRBJ2-3, with 12 bases fitting TRBD2. This CDR3 comprises 15 residues. After removal of 6 bases from V and 4 bases from J, the junction contained 5 bases not matched to a gene. Germline-derived CDR1 and CDR2 are KGHSH and LQKENI.

The chain recombines TRBV7-6 with TRBJ2-3; 10 bases fit TRBD2. Germline V gives CDR1 SGHVS, CDR2 FNYEAQ. The CDR3 is 15 amino acids. The V gene end was trimmed by 5 bases and the J gene end by 0 bases; junction bases not matched to a gene: 2. The CDR3 reads CASSVTSGSTDTQYF. In nucleotides, the CDR3 is TGTGCCAGCAGCGTGACTAGCGGGAGCACAGATACGCAGTATTTT.

The rearrangement uses TRBV19 and TRBJ1-4; the match to TRBD1 covers 8 bases. CDR3 size: 16 residues. Losses at the gene ends were 4 bases for V and 7 bases for J; bases not matched to a gene: 11. The germline V gene has CDR1 LNHDA and CDR2 SQIVND (reference sequence). DNA of the CDR3: TGTGCCAGTAGTACCGGGACAGGCGCGGGAAGTGAAAAACTGTTTTTT. Translation: CASSTGTGAGSEKLFF.

The chain carries TRBV5-4 and TRBJ2-1; 9 positions match TRBD2. There are 14 residues in the CDR3. The J segment lost 5 bases and the V segment lost 2 bases, leaving 2 bases of the junction unmatched. CDR1 SGHNT and CDR2 YYREEE come from the germline V gene (reference sequence). CDR3 nucleotide sequence: TGTGCCAGCAGCTTAGCGGGGGGAAACAATGAGCAGTTCTTC. It yields the protein CASSLAGGNNEQFF.

This clone was recorded only once. J is TRBJ2-1 and V is TRBV27; the D is unclear. The CDR3 has 16 residues. Germline lookup yields CDR1 MNHEY and CDR2 SMNVEV (reference sequence). Trimming removed 0 bases from V and 2 bases from J, with 11 bases in between. The CDR3 reads CASSLSVRRAYNEQFF. In DNA, the CDR3 is TGTGCCAGCAGTTTATCTGTGAGGCGTGCCTACAATGAGCAGTTCTTC.

CDR3 in DNA: TGTGCCACCATGTCCCGGGCTAGCGGGATCTACAATGAGCAGTTCTTC. This codes for CATMSRASGIYNEQFF. The V and J genes are TRBV27 and TRBJ2-1; TRBD2 aligns across 9 bases. This CDR3 has 16 residues. The germline V gene encodes CDR1 MNHEY and CDR2 SMNVEV (reference sequence). Losses at the gene ends were 10 bases for V and 3 bases for J; bases not matched to a gene: 13.

V gene TRBV4-2 combines with J gene TRBJ1-2, with D unclear. This CDR3 spans 15 amino acids. The germline CDR1 and CDR2 sequences are LGHNA and YNFKEQ. V lost 0 bases and J 3 bases, leaving 11 bases between the germline ends. CDR3 coding DNA: TGTGCCAGCAGCCAAGATGAGGGATTTTACTATGGCTACACCTTC. Translation: CASSQDEGFYYGYTF.

This sequence joins TRBV15 and TRBJ1-1; perhaps TRBD1 as D (5 bases). Trimming took 1 base from V and 5 from J, leaving 11 bases between them. This CDR3 has 14 amino acids. Germline assignment: CDR1 LNHNV and CDR2 YYDKDF (reference sequence). For the CDR3, the DNA is TGTGCCACCAGCAGAGTCCAATCAGGGACTGAAGCTTTCTTT. Its translation is CATSRVQSGTEAFF.

The chain combines TRBV11-2 with TRBJ2-1; D is undetermined. The CDR3 is made up of 15 amino acids. Germline V gene lookup returns CDR1 SGHAT and CDR2 FQNNGV. Between the trimmed V and J ends, which lost 1 base and 1 base, there was a span of 8 bases. In nucleotides, the CDR3 is TGTGCCAGCAGCTTAGGAGTCGGGTCCTACAATGAGCAGTTCTTC. Translating gives CASSLGVGSYNEQFF.